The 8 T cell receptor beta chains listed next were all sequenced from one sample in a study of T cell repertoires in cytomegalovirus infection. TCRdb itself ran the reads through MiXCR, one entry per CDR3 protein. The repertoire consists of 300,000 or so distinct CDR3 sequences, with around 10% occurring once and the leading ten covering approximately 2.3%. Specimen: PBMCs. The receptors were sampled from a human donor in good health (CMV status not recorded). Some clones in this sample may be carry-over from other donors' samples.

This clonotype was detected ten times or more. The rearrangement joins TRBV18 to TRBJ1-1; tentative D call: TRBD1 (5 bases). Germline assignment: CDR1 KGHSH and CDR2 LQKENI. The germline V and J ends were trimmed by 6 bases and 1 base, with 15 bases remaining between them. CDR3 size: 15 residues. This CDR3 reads CASSPMGQQNTEAFF. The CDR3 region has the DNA TGTGCCAGCTCCCCCATGGGGCAGCAGAACACTGAAGCTTTCTTT.

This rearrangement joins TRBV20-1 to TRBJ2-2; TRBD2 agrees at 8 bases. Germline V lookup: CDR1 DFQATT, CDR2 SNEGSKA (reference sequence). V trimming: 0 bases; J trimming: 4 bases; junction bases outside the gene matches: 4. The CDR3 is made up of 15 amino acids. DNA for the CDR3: TGCAGTGCTAGAGATAGCGGGACTTCCACCGGGGAGCTGTTTTTT. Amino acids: CSARDSGTSTGELFF.

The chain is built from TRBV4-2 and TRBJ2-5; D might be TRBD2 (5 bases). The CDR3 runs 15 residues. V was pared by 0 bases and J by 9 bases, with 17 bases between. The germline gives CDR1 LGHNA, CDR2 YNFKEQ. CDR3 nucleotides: TGTGCCAGCAGCCAAGACAGCCCTAGCCGGCGGGCCCAGTACTTC. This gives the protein CASSQDSPSRRAQYF.

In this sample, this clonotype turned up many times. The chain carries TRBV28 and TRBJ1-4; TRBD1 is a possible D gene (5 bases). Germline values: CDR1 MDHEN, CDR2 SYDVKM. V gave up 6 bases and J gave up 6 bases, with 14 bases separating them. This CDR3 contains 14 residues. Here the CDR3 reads CASREWGGDEKLFF. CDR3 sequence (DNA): TGTGCCAGCAGGGAGTGGGGGGGAGATGAAAAACTGTTTTTT. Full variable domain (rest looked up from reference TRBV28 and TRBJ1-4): DVKVTQSSRYLVKRTGEKVFLECVQDMDHENMFWYRQDPGLGLRLIYFSYDVKMKEKGDIPEGYSVSREKKERFSLILESASTNQTSMYLCASREWGGDEKLFFGSGTQLSVL.

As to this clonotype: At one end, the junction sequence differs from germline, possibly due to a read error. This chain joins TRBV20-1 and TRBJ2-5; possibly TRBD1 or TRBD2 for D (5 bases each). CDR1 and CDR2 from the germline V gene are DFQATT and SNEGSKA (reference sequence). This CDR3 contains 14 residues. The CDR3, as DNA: TGCAGTGCTAGAGATCAAGTGAGGGGAGAGACCCAGAACTTC. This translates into CSARDQVRGETQNF.

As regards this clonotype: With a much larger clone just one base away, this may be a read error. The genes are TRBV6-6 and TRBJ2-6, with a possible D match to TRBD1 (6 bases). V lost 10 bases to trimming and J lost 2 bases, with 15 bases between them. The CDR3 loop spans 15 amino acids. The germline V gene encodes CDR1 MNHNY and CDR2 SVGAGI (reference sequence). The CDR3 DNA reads TGTGCCACACGGACAGCCGGGACTGGGGCCAACGTCCTGACTTTC. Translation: CATRTAGTGANVLTF.

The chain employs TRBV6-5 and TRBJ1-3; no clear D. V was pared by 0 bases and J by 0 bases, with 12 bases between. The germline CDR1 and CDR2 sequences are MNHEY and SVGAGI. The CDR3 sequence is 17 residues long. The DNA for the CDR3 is TGTGCCAGCAGTTACTCGATTAAGTCCCACTCTGGAAACACCATATATTTT. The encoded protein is CASSYSIKSHSGNTIYF.

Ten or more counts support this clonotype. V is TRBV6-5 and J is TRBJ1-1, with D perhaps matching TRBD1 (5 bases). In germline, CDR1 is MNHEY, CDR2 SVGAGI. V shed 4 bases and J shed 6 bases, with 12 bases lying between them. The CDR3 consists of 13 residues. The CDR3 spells CASSFGGWAEAFF. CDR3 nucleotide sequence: TGTGCCAGCAGTTTTGGGGGGTGGGCTGAAGCTTTCTTT.